This T cell receptor beta chain was identified during a study of cytomegalovirus exposure and HLA in healthy donors. About the study: Assignment to the Caucasian-associated ancestry cluster applied to approximately 79% of the 350 to 500 genotyped donors.

Germline V gene data show CDR1 as LNHNV and CDR2 as YYDKDF (reference sequence). The CDR3 has 14 residues. V dropped 7 bases and J dropped 6; count of bases not matched to a gene: 9. The study's findings and limits: 150 to 200 TCR beta chains were listed as cytomegalovirus-associated.

The study ran its PCR with 60 Vbeta and 13 Jbeta primers. Sequencing was performed with immunoSEQ multiplex PCR; in TCRdb, only in-frame clones are kept and a portion is missing. This table has about 160,000 clones, about four fifths appearing once. This clone was detected only a few times. No antigen is known for it. This rearrangement joins TRBV15 to TRBJ2-1; 7 bases line up with TRBD2. Sequencing input: PBMCs. The clonotype comes from a man aged 45 to 65 in good health and CMV-seropositive. The CDR3 nucleotides are TGTGCCACCAAACCGAGACTAGCTCGCAATGAGCAGTTCTTC. As protein: CATKPRLARNEQFF.